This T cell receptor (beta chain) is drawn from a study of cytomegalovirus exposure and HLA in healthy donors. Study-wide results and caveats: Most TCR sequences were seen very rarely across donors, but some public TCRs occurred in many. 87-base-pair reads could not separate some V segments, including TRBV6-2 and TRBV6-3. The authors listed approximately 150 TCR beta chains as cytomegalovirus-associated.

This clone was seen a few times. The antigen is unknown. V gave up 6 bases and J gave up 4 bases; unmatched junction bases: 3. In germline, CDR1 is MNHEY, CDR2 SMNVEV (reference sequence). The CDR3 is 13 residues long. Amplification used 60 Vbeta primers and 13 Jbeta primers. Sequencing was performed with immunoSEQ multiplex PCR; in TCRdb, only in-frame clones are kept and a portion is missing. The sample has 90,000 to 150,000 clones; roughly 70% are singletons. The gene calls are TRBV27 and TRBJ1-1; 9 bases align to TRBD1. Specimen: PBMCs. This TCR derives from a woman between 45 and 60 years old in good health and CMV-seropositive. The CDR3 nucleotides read TGTGCCAGCAGATGGACAGGGGCCACTGAAGCTTTCTTT. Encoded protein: CASRWTGATEAFF.